The text below deals with one T cell receptor (beta chain). The data originate from a study of blood T cell repertoires in COVID-19. Turning to the study itself: In each case, the material was cDNA or gDNA derived from T cells, B-cell-depleted T cells, or PBMCs.

Recruitment covered about two dozen US areas and drew participants whose ages spanned about 18 to 90 years. From germline, CDR1 is MDHEN and CDR2 SYDVKM. J was trimmed by 1 base and V by 7 bases; bases with no gene match: 3. The CDR3 length is 13 residues. Under the authors' procedure: For nucleated cells, counts were estimated from reference gene primer amplification. TCRdb keeps only in-frame clones here, not all; method: immunoSEQ multiplex PCR. For V, J and clone size, that table is used; D and trimming come from the DNA. The table has some 140,000 clones, about 80% seen once. The TCR originated in a man in his forties or fifties with acute COVID-19. The sample was PBMCs or T cells enriched from blood (not recorded which). V and J are TRBV28 and TRBJ1-1, with TRBD1 identical over 7 bases. CDR3 sequence: CASTRQGNTEAFF. The CDR3 DNA reads as TGTGCCAGCACTAGACAGGGGAACACTGAAGCTTTCTTT.